The entry that follows covers one TCR beta chain sequence. As originally analysed: Reference gene primer amplification yielded estimated nucleated cell counts. TCRdb's copy holds only in-frame clones and misses some; the assay was immunoSEQ multiplex PCR. V and J calls and clone size follow that table, whereas D and trimming were derived from the DNA. Among a few hundred thousand clones, approximately 90% were seen once, and the ten largest hold about 0.91%. This sample is part of a study of blood T cell repertoires in COVID-19. Study-level information: Samples representing acute and convalescent COVID-19 were sourced from the United States, Italy and Spain. In each case, the material was cDNA or gDNA derived from T cells, B-cell-depleted T cells, or PBMCs.

Seattle researchers signed up patients amid active infection and tracked them longitudinally. This CDR3 comprises 15 residues. The V segment lost 3 bases and the J segment 4 bases; nucleotides outside the gene matches: 9. From germline, CDR1 is SGHDT and CDR2 YYEEEE. The receptor was derived from a man aged 18-30 years with COVID-19, enrolled during active disease. V and J are TRBV5-6 and TRBJ2-5, with TRBD2 identical over 7 bases. The sample taken for sequencing was peripheral blood. DNA for the CDR3: TGTGCCAGCAGCTCACTCCCCTCGGGGGGAGAGACCCAGTACTTC. It is translated as CASSSLPSGGETQYF.